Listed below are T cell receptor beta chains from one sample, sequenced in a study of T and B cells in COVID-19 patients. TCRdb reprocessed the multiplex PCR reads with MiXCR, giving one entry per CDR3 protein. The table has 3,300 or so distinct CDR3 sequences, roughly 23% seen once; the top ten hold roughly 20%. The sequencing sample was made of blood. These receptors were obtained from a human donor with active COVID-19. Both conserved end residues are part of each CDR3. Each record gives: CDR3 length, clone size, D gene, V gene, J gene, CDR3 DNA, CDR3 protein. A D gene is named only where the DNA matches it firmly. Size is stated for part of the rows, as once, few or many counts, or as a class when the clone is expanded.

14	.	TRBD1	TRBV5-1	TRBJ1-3	TGCGCCAGCAGCCTGGGGACAGGCGGAAACACCATATATTTT	CASSLGTGGNTIYF
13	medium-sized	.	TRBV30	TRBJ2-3	TGTGCCTGGAGTTCCGCGGGCGTGAATACGCAGTATTTT	CAWSSAGVNTQYF
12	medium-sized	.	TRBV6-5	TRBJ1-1	TGTGCCAGCAGTCGTCGTGGGACTGAAGCTTTCTTT	CASSRRGTEAFF
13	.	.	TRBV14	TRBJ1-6	TGTGCCAGCAGCCGGGGGGGGTATTCACCCCTCCACTTT	CASSRGGYSPLHF
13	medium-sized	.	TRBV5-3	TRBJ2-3	TGTGCCAGAAGCTGCCCGGAAAGGTTTACGCAGTATTTT	CARSCPERFTQYF
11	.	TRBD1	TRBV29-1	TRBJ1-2	TGCAGCGTAGGACAGGGGGAGGGCTACACCTTC	CSVGQGEGYTF
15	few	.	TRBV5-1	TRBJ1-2	TGCGCCAGCAGCTGGGGGGGATTAGGAGGTAATGGCTACACCTTC	CASSWGGLGGNGYTF
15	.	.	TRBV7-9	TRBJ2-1	TGTGCCAGCAGCTTAGTTGCGTCGACGTACAATGAGCAGTTCTTC	CASSLVASTYNEQFF
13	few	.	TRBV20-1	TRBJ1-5	TGCAGTGTCCCAACGGCAGGGAATCAGCCCCAGCATTTT	CSVPTAGNQPQHF
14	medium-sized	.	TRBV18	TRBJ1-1	TGTGCCAGCTCACCACAACTCTTGAACACTGAAGCTTTCTTT	CASSPQLLNTEAFF
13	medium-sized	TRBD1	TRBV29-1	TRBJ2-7	TGCAGCGTTGAAGTCCAGGACAGGGACGTGCAGTACTTC	CSVEVQDRDVQYF